Below, one TCR beta chain is given with its context. This clonotype was found a few times. The specificity of this receptor is unknown. The sample holds no much larger clone one base away, and base qualities are not on file. The sample originates from a study of T cells in Graves' hyperthyroidism and ophthalmopathy (dated by TCRdb to between 2018 and 2020). Context from the whole study: Peripheral blood was collected at initial diagnosis, before any treatment. After blood sampling, hyperthyroidism patients were treated with methimazole at a starting dose of 30 mg daily, and ophthalmopathy patients were treated with high-dose intravenous methylprednisolone. According to the paper, TCR Vbeta CDR3 sequencing was carried out on over 130 peripheral blood samples, which came from fewer than 50 ophthalmopathy, roughly 75 hyperthyroidism and approximately 17 progressor patients. Whether ophthalmopathy could be predicted prospectively was tested in an independent validation cohort made up of roughly 19 hyperthyroidism patients plus 17 patients who later progressed to ophthalmopathy. The study also compared thyroid tissue and blood T-cell repertoires from about 6 Graves' hyperthyroidism patients. To identify TCR V-J signatures that set the groups apart, the researchers used a discovery cohort of 100 patients, made up of about 44 with Graves' ophthalmopathy and 57 with stable Graves' hyperthyroidism. The 100 or so discovery patients were randomly divided into training and test sets at a 7:3 ratio.

A patient counted as having stable Graves' hyperthyroidism if no progression to ophthalmopathy occurred over 18 months of follow-up. Hyperthyroidism patients were newly diagnosed, with disease duration under 2 months, and aged 18 to 65 years. Exclusion was applied to patients with uncontrolled infections, other autoimmune diseases, pregnancy or lactation. Clinical symptoms, serum thyroxine and TRAb, thyroid ultrasound, and orbital computed tomography formed the basis for the diagnoses. PBMCs were isolated from roughly 10 ml of fresh peripheral blood by Ficoll-Paque density gradient centrifugation. Total RNA was extracted using Trizol reagent, and RNA quality was assessed on an Agilent 2100 Bioanalyzer. Broader findings and caveats from the paper: A model built on a 13 V-J signature distinguished ophthalmopathy from stable hyperthyroidism, reaching about 89% sensitivity and 81% to 83% specificity in cross-validation and 80%/75% in testing. Sample size was not statistically predetermined, and investigators were not blinded to group allocation. During validation, the model predicted progression to ophthalmopathy a median of around 6 months ahead of onset, with just under 71% sensitivity and roughly 72% specificity. Most expanded thyroid clonotypes (frequency above 0.001) were also detected in blood, suggesting blood repertoires may reflect thyroid immune responses.

Trimming accounts for 3 bases at V and 6 bases at J, while the number of junction bases matched to no gene is 8. The CDR3 spans 14 residues, from the cysteine through the phenylalanine. This entry keeps only the CDR3 DNA: 42 bases, framed from base 1. Taken from the germline V gene, the CDR1 and CDR2 loops are KGHSH and LQKENI. TCR beta CDR3 regions were amplified from RNA transcripts. A first-round RT-PCR of the TCR CDR3 used the HTBI primer set with the Qiagen OneStep RT-PCR kit. The libraries were constructed in a second round of multiplex PCR and then size-selected and purified. The libraries were sequenced on an Illumina HiSeq2000 using paired-end 100 bp reads. In the paper's pipeline: SOAPnuke was used to process the raw data, removing reads that contained adapters or uncalled bases, had a mean Phred below 15, or lacked an exact match to the constant primer or identifier. High-quality paired reads were merged using COPE v1.2.5, and each unique nucleotide sequence was defined as a clonotype. Clonotypes were aligned to IMGT TRBV, TRBD and TRBJ reference segments using MiTCR v1.1. The analysis was restricted to V-J combinations with a frequency above 0.0001, which together covered 99% to 99.2% of the repertoires. The TCS score was defined as the ratio of F50 (clonal expansion) to E x V (chaos), calculated using BLOSUM62-based TCRdist between CDR3 peptides within each V-J. Welch's t-statistics and random forest reduced 500 to 650 V-J features to some 14, which were used in a naive Bayes classifier (R e1071). TCRdb trimmed the raw reads at Q25, called clones with MiXCR and kept productive beta chains. Each entry merges the rows of one CDR3 protein and shows their most common DNA and genes. TCRdb's processing, not the study's, gives the V and J calls here. Recorded for this sample are about 720,000 distinct CDR3 sequences; around 17% of them occurred a single time. The top ten clones comprise under 9.5% of the sample.

Sequenced input: blood. The chain is assembled from TRBV18 and TRBJ2-7; the junction holds 7 bases that match TRBD1. The clonotype was recovered from a man younger than 35 with Graves' hyperthyroidism. CDR3 loop: CASSPFTTGPEQYF. The nucleotide sequence reads as follows: TGTGCCAGCTCACCTTTTACGACAGGGCCCGAGCAGTACTTC. Supplemented by the reference TRBV18 and TRBJ2-7 proteins around the CDR3, the complete variable domain is NAGVMQNPRHLVRRRGQEARLRCSPMKGHSHVYWYRQLPEEGLKFMVYLQKENIIDESGMPKERFSAEFPKEGPSILRIQQVVRGDSAAYFCASSPFTTGPEQYFGPGTRLTVT.